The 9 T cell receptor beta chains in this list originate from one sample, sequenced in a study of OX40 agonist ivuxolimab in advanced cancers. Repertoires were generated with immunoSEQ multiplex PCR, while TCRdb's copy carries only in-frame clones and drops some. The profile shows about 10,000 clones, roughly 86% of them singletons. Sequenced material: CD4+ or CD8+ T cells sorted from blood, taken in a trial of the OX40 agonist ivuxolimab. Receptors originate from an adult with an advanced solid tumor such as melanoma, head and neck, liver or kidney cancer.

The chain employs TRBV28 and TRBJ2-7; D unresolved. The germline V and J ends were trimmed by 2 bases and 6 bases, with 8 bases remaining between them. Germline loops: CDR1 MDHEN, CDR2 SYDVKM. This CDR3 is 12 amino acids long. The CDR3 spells CASSLMRREQYF. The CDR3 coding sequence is TGTGCCAGCAGTTTAATGAGGCGCGAGCAGTACTTC. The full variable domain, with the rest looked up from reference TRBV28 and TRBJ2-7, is DVKVTQSSRYLVKRTGEKVFLECVQDMDHENMFWYRQDPGLGLRLIYFSYDVKMKEKGDIPEGYSVSREKKERFSLILESASTNQTSMYLCASSLMRREQYFGPGTRLTVT.

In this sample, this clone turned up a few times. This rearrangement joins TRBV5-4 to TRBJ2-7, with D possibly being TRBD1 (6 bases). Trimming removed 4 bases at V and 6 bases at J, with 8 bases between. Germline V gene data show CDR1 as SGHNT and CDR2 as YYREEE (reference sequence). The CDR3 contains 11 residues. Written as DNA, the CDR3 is TGTGCCAGCAGCGTAGGGGGCGAGCAGTACTTC. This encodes CASSVGGEQYF.

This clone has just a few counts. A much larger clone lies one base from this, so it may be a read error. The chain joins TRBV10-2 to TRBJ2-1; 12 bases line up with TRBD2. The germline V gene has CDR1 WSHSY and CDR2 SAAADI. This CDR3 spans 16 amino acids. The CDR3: CARRRPGLAGRHEQFF. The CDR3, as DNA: TGCGCCCGCAGACGCCCGGGACTAGCGGGTCGGCATGAGCAGTTCTTC.

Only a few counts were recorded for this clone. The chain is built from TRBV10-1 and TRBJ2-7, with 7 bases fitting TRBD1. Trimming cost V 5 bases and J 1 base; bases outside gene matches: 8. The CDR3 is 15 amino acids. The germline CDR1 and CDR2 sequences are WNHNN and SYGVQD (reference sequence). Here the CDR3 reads CASSPGMGQSYEQYF. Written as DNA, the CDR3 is TGCGCCAGCAGTCCGGGAATGGGACAGTCCTACGAGCAGTACTTC.

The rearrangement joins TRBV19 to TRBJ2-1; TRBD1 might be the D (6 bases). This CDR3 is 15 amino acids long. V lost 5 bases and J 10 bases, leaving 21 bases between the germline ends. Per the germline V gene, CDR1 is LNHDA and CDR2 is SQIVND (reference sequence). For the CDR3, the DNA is TGTGCCAGTAGTCCCCCCCCCACAGGGTTGAGAGAGCAGTTCTTC. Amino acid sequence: CASSPPPTGLREQFF.

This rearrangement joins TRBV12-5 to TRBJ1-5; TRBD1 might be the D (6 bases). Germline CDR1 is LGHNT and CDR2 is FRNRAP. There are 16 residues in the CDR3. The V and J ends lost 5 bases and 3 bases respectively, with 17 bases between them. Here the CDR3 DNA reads TGTGCTAGTGGTATCCGGGACAAAAAAGTCAATCAGCCCCAGCATTTT. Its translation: CASGIRDKKVNQPQHF. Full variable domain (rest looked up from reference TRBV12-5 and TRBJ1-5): DARVTQTPRHKVTEMGQEVTMRCQPILGHNTVFWYRQTMMQGLELLAYFRNRAPLDDSGMPKDRFSAEMPDATLATLKIQPSEPRDSAVYFCASGIRDKKVNQPQHFGDGTRLSIL.

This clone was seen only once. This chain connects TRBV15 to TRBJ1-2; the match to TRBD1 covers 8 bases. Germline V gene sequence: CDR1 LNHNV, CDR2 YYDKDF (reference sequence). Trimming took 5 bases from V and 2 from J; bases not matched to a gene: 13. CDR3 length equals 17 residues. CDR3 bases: TGTGCCACCAGCCCCCCGACAGGGGAATCAGAGAACTATGGCTACACCTTC. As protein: CATSPPTGESENYGYTF.

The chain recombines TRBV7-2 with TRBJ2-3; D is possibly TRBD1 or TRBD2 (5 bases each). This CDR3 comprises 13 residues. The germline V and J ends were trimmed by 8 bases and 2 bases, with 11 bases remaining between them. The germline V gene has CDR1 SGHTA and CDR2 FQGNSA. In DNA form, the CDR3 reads TGTGCCAGCCGGGACCAGCTCACAGATACGCAGTATTTT. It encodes CASRDQLTDTQYF.

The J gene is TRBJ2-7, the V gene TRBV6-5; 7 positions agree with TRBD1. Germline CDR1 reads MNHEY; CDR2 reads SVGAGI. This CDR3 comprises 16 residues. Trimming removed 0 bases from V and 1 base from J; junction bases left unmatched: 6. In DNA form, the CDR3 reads TGTGCCAGCAGTTACTCGACAGGGCAAATTTCCTACGAGCAGTACTTC. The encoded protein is CASSYSTGQISYEQYF.